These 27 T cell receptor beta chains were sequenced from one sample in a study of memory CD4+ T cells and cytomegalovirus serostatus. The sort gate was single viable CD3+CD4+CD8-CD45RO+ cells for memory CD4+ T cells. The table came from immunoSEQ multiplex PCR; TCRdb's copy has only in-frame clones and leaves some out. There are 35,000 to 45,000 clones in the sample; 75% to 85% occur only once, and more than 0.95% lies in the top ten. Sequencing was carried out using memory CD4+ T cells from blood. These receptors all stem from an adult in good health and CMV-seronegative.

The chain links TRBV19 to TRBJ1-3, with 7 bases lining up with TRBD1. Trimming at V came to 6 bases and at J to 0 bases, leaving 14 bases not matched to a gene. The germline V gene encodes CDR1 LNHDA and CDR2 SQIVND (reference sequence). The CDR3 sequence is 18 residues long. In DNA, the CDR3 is TGTGCCAGTAGGGGACAGACAGTTCCGACTGACTCTGGAAACACCATATATTTT. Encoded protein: CASRGQTVPTDSGNTIYF.

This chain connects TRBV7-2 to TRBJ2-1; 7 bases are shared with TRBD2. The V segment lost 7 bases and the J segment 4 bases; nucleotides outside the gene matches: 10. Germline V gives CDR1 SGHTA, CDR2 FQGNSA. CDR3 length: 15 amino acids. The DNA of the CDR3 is TGTGCCAGCACCCTGGGGGGGGAGAGGTACAATGAGCAGTTCTTC. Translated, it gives CASTLGGERYNEQFF.

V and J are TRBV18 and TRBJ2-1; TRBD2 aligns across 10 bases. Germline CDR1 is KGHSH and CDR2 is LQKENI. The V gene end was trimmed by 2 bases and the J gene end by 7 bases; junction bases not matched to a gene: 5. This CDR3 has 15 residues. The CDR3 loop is CASSPNLAGVNEQFF. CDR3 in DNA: TGTGCCAGCTCACCAAATCTAGCGGGAGTAAATGAGCAGTTCTTC.

The CDR3 DNA follows: TGTGCCAGCAGCCAAGGGGGCGATGAAAAACTGTTTTTT. The encoded protein is CASSQGGDEKLFF. The genes are TRBV7-9 and TRBJ1-4, with TRBD1 identical over 7 bases. With 5 bases clipped from V and 6 bases from J, the junction kept 3 bases outside the gene matches. The CDR3 length is 13 residues. Germline assignment: CDR1 SEHNR and CDR2 FQNEAQ (reference sequence).

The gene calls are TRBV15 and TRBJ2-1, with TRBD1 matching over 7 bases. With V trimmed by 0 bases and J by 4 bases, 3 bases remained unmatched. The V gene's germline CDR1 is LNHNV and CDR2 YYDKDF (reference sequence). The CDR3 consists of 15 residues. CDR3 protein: CATSRERDRYNEQFF. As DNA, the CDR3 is TGTGCCACCAGCAGAGAAAGGGACAGATACAATGAGCAGTTCTTC.

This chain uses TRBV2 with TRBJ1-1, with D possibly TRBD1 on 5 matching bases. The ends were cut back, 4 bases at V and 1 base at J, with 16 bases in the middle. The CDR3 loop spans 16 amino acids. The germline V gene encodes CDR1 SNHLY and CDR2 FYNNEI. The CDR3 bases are TGTGCCAGCAGTGGTGGCATCGGGGCACAGAACACTGAAGCTTTCTTT. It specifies CASSGGIGAQNTEAFF.

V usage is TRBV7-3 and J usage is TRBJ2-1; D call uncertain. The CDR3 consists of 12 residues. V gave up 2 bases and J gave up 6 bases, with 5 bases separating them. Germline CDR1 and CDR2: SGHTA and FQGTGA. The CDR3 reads CASSLWGNEQFF. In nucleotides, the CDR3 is TGTGCCAGCAGCTTATGGGGCAATGAGCAGTTCTTC.

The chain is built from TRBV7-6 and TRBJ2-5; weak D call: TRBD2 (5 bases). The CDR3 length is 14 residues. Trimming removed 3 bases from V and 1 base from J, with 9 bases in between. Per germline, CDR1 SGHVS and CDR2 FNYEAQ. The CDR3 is CASSFSGTQETQYF. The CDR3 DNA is TGTGCCAGCAGCTTCAGCGGTACCCAAGAGACCCAGTACTTC.

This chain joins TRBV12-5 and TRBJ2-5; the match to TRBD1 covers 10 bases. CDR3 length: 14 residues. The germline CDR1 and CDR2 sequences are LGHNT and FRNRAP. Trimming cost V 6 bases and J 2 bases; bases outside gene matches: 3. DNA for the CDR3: TGTGCTAGTGGCGGGGGACAGGGGCAAGAGACCCAGTACTTC. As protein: CASGGGQGQETQYF.

DNA of the CDR3: TGTGCCAGCTCACCTGGCAGGGACTACGAGCAGTACTTC. This encodes CASSPGRDYEQYF. The chain carries TRBV18 and TRBJ2-7, with D tentatively TRBD1 (5 bases). CDR1 and CDR2 (germline): KGHSH, LQKENI. The V end lost 3 bases, the J end lost 3 bases, and 9 bases lay between the germline ends. The CDR3 spans 13 residues.

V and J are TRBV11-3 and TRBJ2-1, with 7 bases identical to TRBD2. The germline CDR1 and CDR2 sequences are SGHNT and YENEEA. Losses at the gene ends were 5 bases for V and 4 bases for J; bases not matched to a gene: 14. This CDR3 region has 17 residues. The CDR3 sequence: CASSPRRVGGFYNEQFF. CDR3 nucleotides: TGTGCCAGCAGCCCCCGCCGGGTGGGAGGGTTTTACAATGAGCAGTTCTTC.

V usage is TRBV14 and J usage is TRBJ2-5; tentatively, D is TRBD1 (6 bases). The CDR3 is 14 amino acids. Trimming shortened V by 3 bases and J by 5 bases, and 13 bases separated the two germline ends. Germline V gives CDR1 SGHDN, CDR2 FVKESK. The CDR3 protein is CASSQGARSETQYF. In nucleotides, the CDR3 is TGTGCCAGCAGCCAGGGGGCTAGGAGTGAGACCCAGTACTTC. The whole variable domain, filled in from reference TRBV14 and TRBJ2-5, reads EAGVTQFPSHSVIEKGQTVTLRCDPISGHDNLYWYRRVMGKEIKFLLHFVKESKQDESGMPNNRFLAERTGGTYSTLKVQPAELEDSGVYFCASSQGARSETQYFGPGTRLLVL.

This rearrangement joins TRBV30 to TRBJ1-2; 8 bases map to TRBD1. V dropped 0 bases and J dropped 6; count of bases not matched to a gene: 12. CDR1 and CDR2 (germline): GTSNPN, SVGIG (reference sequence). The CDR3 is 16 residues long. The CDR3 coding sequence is TGTGCCTGGAGTGTACCAGAGGACAGGGCTCGCGATGGCTACACCTTC. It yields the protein CAWSVPEDRARDGYTF.

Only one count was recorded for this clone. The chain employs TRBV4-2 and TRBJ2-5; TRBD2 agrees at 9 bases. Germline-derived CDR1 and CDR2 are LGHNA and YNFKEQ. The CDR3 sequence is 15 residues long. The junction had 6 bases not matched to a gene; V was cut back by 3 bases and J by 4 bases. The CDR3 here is CASSHAGTSSETQYF. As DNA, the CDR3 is TGTGCCAGCAGCCACGCAGGGACTAGCTCAGAGACCCAGTACTTC.

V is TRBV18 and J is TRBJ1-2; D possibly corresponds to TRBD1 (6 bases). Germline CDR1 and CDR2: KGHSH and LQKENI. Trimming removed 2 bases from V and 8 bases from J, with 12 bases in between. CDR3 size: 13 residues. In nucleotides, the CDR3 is TGTGCCAGCTCACCAGCGGACAGCCGGGGCTACACCTTC. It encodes CASSPADSRGYTF.

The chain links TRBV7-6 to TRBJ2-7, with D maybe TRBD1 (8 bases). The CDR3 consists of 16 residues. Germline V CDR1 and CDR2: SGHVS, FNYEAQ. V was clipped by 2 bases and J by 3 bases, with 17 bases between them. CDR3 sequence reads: CASSLRYRGGIYEQYF. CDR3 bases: TGTGCCAGCAGCTTAAGGTACAGGGGGGGGATCTACGAGCAGTACTTC.

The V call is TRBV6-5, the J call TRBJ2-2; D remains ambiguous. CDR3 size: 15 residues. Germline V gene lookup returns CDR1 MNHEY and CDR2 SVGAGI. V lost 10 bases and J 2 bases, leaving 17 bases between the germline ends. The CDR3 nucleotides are TGTGCCACCGCCCCCACCCAACCCAACACCGGGGAGCTGTTTTTT. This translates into CATAPTQPNTGELFF.

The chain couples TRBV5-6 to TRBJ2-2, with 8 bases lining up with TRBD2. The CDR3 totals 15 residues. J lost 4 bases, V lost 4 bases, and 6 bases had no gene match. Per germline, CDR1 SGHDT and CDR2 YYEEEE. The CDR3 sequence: CASSPTGGLTGELFF. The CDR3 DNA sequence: TGTGCCAGCAGCCCGACGGGGGGGCTCACCGGGGAGCTGTTTTTT.

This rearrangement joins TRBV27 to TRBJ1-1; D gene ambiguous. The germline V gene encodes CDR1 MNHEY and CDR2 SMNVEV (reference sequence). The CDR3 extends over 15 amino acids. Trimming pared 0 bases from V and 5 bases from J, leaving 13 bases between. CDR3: CASSLSPDGWTEAFF. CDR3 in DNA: TGTGCCAGCAGTTTATCCCCCGACGGTTGGACTGAAGCTTTCTTT.

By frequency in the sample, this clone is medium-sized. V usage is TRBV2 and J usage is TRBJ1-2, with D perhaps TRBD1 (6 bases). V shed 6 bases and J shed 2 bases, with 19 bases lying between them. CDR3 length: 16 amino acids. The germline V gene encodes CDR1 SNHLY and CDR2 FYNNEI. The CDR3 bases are TGTGCCAGCAGGCAGCGGGGGGCGCAGCGAAACTATGGCTACACCTTC. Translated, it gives CASRQRGAQRNYGYTF.

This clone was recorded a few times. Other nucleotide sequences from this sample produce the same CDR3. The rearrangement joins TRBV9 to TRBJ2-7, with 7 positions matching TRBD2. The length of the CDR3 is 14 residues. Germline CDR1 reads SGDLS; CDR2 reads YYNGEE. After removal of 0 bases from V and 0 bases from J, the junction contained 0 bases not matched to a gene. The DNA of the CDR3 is TGTGCCAGCAGCGTAGGACTAGCCTCCTACGAGCAGTACTTC. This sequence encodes CASSVGLASYEQYF.

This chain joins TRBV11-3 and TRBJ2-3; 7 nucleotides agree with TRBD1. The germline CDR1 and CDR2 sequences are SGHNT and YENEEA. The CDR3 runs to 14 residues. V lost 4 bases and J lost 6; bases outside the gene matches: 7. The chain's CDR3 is CASSSRGLTDTQYF. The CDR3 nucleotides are TGTGCCAGCAGCTCTAGGGGGCTTACGGATACGCAGTATTTT.

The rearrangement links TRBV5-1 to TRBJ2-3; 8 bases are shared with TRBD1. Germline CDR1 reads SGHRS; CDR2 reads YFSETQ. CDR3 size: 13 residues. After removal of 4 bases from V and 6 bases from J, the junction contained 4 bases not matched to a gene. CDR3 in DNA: TGCGCCAGCAGCCGACAGGGGCCGGATACGCAGTATTTT. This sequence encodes CASSRQGPDTQYF.

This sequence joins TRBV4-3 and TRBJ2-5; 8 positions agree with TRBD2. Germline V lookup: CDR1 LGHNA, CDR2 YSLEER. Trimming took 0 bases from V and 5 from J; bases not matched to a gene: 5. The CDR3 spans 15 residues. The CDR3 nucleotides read TGCGCCAGCAGCCAAGAATCTAGCGGGTCGGAGACCCAGTACTTC. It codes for CASSQESSGSETQYF.

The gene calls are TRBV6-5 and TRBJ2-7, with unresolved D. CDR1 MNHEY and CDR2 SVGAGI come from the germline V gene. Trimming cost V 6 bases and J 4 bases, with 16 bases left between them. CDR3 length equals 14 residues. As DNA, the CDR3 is TGTGCCAGCAGCCGCCGCCCACGAAGGTACGAGCAGTACTTC. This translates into CASSRRPRRYEQYF.

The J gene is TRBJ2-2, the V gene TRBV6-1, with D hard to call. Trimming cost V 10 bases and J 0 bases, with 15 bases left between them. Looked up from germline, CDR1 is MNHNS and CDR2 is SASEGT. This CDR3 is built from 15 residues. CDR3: CATAGKGSNTGELFF. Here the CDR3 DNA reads TGTGCCACCGCTGGTAAGGGATCGAACACCGGGGAGCTGTTTTTT.

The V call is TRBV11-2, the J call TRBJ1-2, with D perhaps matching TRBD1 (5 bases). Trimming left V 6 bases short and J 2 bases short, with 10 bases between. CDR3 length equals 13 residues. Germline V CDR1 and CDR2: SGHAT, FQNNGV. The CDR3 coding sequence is TGTGCCAGCAGGGAGGGACCGAACTATGGCTACACCTTC. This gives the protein CASREGPNYGYTF.